This T cell receptor (beta chain) derives from a study of control samples from healthy donors and cancer patients. The repertoire was sequenced with immunoSEQ multiplex PCR; TCRdb's copy has only in-frame clones and lacks some. The sample holds about 51,000 clones, roughly 86% seen once. The ends were cut back, 2 bases at V and 1 base at J, with 18 bases in the middle. This CDR3 comprises 18 residues. CDR1 SGHVS and CDR2 FQNEAQ come from the germline V gene. The source material was PBMCs. The V and J genes are TRBV7-8 and TRBJ1-3; no definite D call. The TCR was taken from a man between 45 and 60 years old with head and neck cancer. The CDR3 sequence: CASSLPRRFKGSGNTIYF. The CDR3 DNA follows: TGTGCCAGCAGCTTACCTAGGCGGTTTAAGGGATCTGGAAACACCATATATTTT.